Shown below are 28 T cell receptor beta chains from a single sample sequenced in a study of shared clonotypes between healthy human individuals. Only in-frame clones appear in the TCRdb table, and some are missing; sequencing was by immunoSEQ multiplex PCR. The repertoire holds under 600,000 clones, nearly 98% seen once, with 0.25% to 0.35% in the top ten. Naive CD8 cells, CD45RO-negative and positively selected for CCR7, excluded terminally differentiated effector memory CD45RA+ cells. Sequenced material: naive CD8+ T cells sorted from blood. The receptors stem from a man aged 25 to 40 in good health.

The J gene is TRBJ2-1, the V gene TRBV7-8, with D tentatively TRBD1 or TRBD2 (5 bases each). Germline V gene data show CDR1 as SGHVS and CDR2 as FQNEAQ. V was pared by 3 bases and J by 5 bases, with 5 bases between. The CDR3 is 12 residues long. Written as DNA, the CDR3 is TGTGCCAGCAGCTTGGGGGACAATGAGCAGTTCTTC. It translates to CASSLGDNEQFF. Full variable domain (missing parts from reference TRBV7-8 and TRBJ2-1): GAGVSQSPRYKVAKRGQDVALRCDPISGHVSLFWYQQALGQGPEFLTYFQNEAQLDKSGLPSDRFFAERPEGSVSTLKIQRTQQEDSAVYLCASSLGDNEQFFGPGTRLTVL.

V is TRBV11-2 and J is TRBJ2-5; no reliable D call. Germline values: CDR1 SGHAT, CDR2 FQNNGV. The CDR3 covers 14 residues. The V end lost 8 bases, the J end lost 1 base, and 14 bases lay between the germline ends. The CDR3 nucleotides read TGTGCCAGCGACGTTATGAACAGCCAAGAGACCCAGTACTTC. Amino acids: CASDVMNSQETQYF.

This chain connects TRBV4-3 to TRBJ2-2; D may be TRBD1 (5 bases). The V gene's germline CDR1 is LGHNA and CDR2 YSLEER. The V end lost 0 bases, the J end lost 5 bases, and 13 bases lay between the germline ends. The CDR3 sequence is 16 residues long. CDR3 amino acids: CASSQDGRGRTGELFF. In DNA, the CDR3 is TGCGCCAGCAGCCAAGATGGAAGGGGCCGGACCGGGGAGCTGTTTTTT.

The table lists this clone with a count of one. CDR3 DNA sequence: TGTGCCAGCAGCCAAGATCTTGGCAGGGGGTCGCGGGAGCAGTACTTC. It translates to CASSQDLGRGSREQYF. This sequence joins TRBV14 and TRBJ2-7, with TRBD1 matching over 7 bases. Germline V CDR1 and CDR2: SGHDN, FVKESK. With 0 bases clipped from V and 7 bases from J, the junction kept 12 bases outside the gene matches. CDR3 size: 16 residues.

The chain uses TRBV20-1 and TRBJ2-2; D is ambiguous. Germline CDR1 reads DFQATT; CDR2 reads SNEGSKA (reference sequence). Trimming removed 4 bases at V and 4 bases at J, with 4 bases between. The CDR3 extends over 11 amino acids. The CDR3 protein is CSATRTGELFF. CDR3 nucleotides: TGCAGTGCTACCCGCACCGGGGAGCTGTTTTTT.

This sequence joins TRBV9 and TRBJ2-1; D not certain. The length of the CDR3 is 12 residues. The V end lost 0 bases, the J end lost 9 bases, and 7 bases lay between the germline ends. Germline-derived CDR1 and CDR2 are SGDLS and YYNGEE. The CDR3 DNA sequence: TGTGCCAGCAGCGTAGAGGGCATTGAGCAGTTCTTC. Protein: CASSVEGIEQFF.

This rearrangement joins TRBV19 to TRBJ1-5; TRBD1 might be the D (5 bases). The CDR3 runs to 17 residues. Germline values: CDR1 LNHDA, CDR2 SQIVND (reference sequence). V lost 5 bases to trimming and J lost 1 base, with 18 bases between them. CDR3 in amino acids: CASSADGGWGSNQPQHF. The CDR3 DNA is TGTGCCAGTAGTGCCGACGGAGGGTGGGGCAGCAATCAGCCCCAGCATTTT. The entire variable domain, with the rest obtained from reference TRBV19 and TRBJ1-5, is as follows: DGGITQSPKYLFRKEGQNVTLSCEQNLNHDAMYWYRQDPGQGLRLIYYSQIVNDFQKGDIAEGYSVSREKKESFPLTVTSAQKNPTAFYLCASSADGGWGSNQPQHFGDGTRLSIL.

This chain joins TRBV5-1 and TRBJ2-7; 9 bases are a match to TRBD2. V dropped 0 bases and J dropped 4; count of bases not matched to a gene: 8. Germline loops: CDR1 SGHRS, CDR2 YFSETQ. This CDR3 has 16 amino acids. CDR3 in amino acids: CASSLDPGLARYEQYF. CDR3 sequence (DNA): TGCGCCAGCAGCTTGGATCCGGGACTAGCAAGGTACGAGCAGTACTTC.

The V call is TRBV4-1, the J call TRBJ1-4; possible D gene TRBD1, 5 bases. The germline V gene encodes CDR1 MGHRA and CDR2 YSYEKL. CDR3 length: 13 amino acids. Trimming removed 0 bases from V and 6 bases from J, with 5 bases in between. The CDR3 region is CASSQEGDEKLFF. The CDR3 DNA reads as TGCGCCAGCAGCCAAGAGGGGGATGAAAAACTGTTTTTT.

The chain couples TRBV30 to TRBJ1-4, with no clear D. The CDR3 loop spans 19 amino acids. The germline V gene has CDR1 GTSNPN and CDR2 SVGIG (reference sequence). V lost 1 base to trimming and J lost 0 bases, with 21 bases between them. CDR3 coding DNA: TGTGCCTGGAGTGGGCCCGTGGTGCTCAATTTTGCAACTAATGAAAAACTGTTTTTT. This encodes CAWSGPVVLNFATNEKLFF.

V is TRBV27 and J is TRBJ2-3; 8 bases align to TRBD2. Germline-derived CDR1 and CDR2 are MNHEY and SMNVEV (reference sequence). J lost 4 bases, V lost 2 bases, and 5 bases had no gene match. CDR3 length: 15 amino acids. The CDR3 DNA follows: TGTGCCAGCAGTTTAACAGCGGGAGTCGCAGATACGCAGTATTTT. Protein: CASSLTAGVADTQYF.

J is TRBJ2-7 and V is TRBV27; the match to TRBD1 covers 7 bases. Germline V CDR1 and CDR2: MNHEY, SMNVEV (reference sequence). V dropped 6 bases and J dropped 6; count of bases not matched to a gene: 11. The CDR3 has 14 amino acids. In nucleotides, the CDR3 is TGTGCCAGCAGACGTGACAGGGAGATCGCCGAGCAGTACTTC. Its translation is CASRRDREIAEQYF.

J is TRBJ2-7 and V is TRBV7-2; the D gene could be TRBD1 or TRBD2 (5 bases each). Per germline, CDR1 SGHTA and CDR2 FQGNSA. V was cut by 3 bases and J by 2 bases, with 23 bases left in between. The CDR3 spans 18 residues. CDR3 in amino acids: CASSFGGTRELNAYEQYF. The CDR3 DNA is TGTGCCAGCAGCTTTGGGGGTACTCGGGAACTCAACGCCTACGAGCAGTACTTC.

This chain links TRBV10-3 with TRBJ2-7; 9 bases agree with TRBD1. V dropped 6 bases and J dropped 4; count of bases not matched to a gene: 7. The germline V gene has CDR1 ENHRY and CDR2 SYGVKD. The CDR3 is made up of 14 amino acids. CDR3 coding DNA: TGTGCCATCAGGGACCAGGACAGGGGATACGAGCAGTACTTC. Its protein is CAIRDQDRGYEQYF.

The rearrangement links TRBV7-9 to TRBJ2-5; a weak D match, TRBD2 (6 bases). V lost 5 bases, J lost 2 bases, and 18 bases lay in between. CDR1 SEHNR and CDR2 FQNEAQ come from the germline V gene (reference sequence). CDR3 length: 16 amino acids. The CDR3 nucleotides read TGTGCCAGCAGCCCCCGAGGGACTCCTGCTCAAGAGACCCAGTACTTC. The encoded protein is CASSPRGTPAQETQYF.

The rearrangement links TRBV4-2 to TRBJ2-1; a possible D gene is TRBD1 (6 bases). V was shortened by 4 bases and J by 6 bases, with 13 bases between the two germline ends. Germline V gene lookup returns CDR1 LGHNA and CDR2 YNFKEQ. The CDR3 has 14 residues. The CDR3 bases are TGTGCCAGCAGCCCGTGGCAGGGGACCAATGAGCAGTTCTTC. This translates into CASSPWQGTNEQFF.

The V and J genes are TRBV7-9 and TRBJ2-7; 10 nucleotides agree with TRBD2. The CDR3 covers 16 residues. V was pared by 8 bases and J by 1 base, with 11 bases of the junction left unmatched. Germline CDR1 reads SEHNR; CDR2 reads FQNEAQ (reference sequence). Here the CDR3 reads CASQQTGTSVSYEQYF. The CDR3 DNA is TGTGCCAGCCAGCAGACCGGGACTAGCGTTTCCTACGAGCAGTACTTC.

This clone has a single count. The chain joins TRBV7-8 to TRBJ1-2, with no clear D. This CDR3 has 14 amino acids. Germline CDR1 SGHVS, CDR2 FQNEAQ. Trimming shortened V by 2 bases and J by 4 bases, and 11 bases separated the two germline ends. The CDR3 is CASSLRMGSYGYTF. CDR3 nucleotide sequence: TGTGCCAGCAGCTTAAGGATGGGGAGCTATGGCTACACCTTC.

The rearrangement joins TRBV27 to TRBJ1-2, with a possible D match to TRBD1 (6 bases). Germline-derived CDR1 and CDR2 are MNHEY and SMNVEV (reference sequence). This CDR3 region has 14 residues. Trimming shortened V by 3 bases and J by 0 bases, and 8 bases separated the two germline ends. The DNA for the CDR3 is TGTGCCAGCAGTTTCGGGGGGCCTAACTATGGCTACACCTTC. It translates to CASSFGGPNYGYTF.

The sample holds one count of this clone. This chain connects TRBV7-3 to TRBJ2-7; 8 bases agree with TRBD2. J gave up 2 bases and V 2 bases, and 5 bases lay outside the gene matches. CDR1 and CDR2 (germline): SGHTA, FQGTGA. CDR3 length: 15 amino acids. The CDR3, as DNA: TGTGCCAGCAGCTTATTAAGCGGGAGCGCCTACGAGCAGTACTTC. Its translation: CASSLLSGSAYEQYF. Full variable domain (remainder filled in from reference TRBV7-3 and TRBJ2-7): GAGVSQTPSNKVTEKGKYVELRCDPISGHTALYWYRQSLGQGPEFLIYFQGTGAADDSGLPNDRFFAVRPEGSVSTLKIQRTERGDSAVYLCASSLLSGSAYEQYFGPGTRLTVT.

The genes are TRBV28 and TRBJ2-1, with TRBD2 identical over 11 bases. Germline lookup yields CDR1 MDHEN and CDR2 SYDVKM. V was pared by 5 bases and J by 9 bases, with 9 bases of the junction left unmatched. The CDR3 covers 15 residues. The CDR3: CASSPTLAGEVEQFF. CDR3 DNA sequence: TGTGCCAGCAGTCCGACACTAGCGGGAGAAGTTGAGCAGTTCTTC. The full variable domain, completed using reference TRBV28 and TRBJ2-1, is DVKVTQSSRYLVKRTGEKVFLECVQDMDHENMFWYRQDPGLGLRLIYFSYDVKMKEKGDIPEGYSVSREKKERFSLILESASTNQTSMYLCASSPTLAGEVEQFFGPGTRLTVL.

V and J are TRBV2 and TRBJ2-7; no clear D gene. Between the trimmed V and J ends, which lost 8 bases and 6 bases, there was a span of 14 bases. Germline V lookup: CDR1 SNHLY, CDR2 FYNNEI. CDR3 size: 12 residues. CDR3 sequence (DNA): TGTGCCAGCGGCGGCGGCGCCGGCGAGCAGTACTTC. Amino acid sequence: CASGGGAGEQYF.

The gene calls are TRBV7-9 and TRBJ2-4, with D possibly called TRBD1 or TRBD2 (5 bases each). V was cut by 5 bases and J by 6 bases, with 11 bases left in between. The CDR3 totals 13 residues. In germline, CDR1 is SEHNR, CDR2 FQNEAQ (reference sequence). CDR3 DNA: TGTGCCAGCAGCCCGGGGACGACAAACATTCAGTACTTC. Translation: CASSPGTTNIQYF.

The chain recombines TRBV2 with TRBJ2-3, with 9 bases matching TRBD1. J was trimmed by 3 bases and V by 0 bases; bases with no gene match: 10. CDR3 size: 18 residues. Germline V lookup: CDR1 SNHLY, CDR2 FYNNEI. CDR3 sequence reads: CASSEAMGWTGETDTQYF. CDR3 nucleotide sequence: TGTGCCAGCAGTGAAGCGATGGGCTGGACAGGGGAGACAGATACGCAGTATTTT.

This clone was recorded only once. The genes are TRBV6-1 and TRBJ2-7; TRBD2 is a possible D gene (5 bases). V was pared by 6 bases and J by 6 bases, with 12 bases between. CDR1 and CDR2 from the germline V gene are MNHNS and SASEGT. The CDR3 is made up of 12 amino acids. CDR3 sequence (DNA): TGTGCCAGCAGGAGGGATTCCCTCGAGCAGTACTTC. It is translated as CASRRDSLEQYF.

For the CDR3, the DNA is TGTGCCAGCAGCGACCGGACCCAGGAGGGGGGCGAGCAGTACTTC. Protein: CASSDRTQEGGEQYF. The chain joins TRBV7-9 to TRBJ2-7, with D perhaps assigned TRBD1 or TRBD2 (6 bases each). The CDR3 has 15 amino acids. Trimming stripped 5 bases from V and 6 bases from J, with 20 bases between. Per the germline V gene, CDR1 is SEHNR and CDR2 is FQNEAQ (reference sequence).

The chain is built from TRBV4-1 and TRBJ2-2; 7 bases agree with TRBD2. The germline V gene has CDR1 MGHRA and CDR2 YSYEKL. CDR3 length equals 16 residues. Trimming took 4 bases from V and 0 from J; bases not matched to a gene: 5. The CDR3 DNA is TGCGCCAGCAGCCTGCAAGCGGGGACGAACACCGGGGAGCTGTTTTTT. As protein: CASSLQAGTNTGELFF.

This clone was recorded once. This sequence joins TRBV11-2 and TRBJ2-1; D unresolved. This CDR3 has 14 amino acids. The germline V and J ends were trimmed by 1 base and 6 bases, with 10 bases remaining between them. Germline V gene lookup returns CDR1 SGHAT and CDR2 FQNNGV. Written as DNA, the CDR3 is TGTGCCAGCAGCTTAGCCGACCGGCGCAATGAGCAGTTCTTC. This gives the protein CASSLADRRNEQFF.